The text below deals with one T cell receptor beta chain. Its specificity is not known. The same CDR3 is also encoded by other DNA sequences in this sample. Germline V lookup: CDR1 MDHEN, CDR2 SYDVKM. The trim removed 6 bases at V and 1 base at J, leaving 2 bases unmatched. The CDR3 is made up of 15 amino acids. This sample is part of a study of cytomegalovirus exposure and HLA in healthy donors. Findings and limits, study-wide: Earlier analysis found most TCR beta V segments productive about 87% or about 30% of the time. Across donors, presence/absence analyses took sequencing depth to be roughly uniform. Researchers reported from a later analysis that most CMV-associated TCR beta chains appeared HLA-restricted.

The study ran its PCR with 60 Vbeta and 13 Jbeta primers. The protocol was immunoSEQ multiplex PCR, while the TCRdb copy is restricted to in-frame clones and leaves out a portion. Among 80,000 to 95,000 clones listed, about 63% were seen once. The sequenced material came from PBMCs. The receptor comes from a woman under 40 in good health and CMV-seronegative. This rearrangement joins TRBV28 to TRBJ2-5; the match to TRBD2 covers 13 bases. CDR3 in DNA: TGTGCCAGCAGGGGACTAGCGGGACCCCAAGAGACCCAGTACTTC. Protein product: CASRGLAGPQETQYF.